The sequence of this T cell receptor (beta chain) was determined in a study of tumor and adjacent non-tumor tissue in lung cancer. Whole-study context: Patients were aged roughly 30 to 76, 9 to 10 men and 5 women, stage I to III. Study results and limitations: Shorter survival was associated with higher TCR diversity in tumors.

This clonotype was observed at least ten times. Antigen specificity is unknown. The V segment lost 3 bases and the J segment 9 bases; nucleotides outside the gene matches: 16. The germline V gene has CDR1 MGHRA and CDR2 YSYEKL. The CDR3 is made up of 17 amino acids. RNA was extracted from bulk tissue without any cell sorting. Distant lung tissue was collected more than 3 cm away from the tumor edge. Donors were chemotherapy-naive, newly diagnosed lung cancer surgical patients in China, August–late 2014. Three rounds of nested PCR, following a modified ARM-PCR protocol, produced the TCRbeta library. TCRdb re-derived calls from the multiplex PCR reads in MiXCR, one entry per CDR3 protein. The top ten clones hold around 30% of a sample with 100,000 or so distinct CDR3 sequences, 75% to 90% of them seen once.

This rearrangement joins TRBV4-1 to TRBJ2-1; 8 nucleotides line up with TRBD2. The sample comprised distant non-tumor lung tissue. The clonotype was recovered from a man in his fifties or sixties with small cell lung cancer. In DNA form, the CDR3 reads TGCGCCAGCAGCCATGACTTTAGCGGGATAATGCTCGGTGAGCAGTTCTTC. It specifies CASSHDFSGIMLGEQFF.